This T cell receptor beta chain emerged from a study of blood T cells in healthy people across ages. The germline V gene encodes CDR1 KGHSH and CDR2 LQKENI. The CDR3 is 16 amino acids. A note on this clonotype: Its antigen remains unknown. The junction departs from the called germline gene at one end, perhaps through a read error.

Study-level findings and limits: The lack of PBMC sorting stopped any conclusive naive versus antigen-experienced comparison. Greater diversity and more naive CD4+ cells were seen in long-lived donors than in aged donors. In older individuals, TCR beta diversity per million T cells was lower, falling roughly linearly with age.

The authors ran a second PCR of about 6 to 11 cycles using a sample-barcoded 5' primer and a J-beta primer mix. TCRdb reprocessed the 5' RACE reads with MiXCR, giving one entry per CDR3 protein. The sample has approximately 800,000 distinct CDR3 sequences, roughly 25% seen once. These data also featured in a second study, about T cells of mothers and their children. That work states: The study sampled a few healthy Caucasian mothers and their six children.

Sequencing was done on a sample of blood. The V call is TRBV18, the J call TRBJ2-7, with 9 bases aligning to TRBD2. The sequence was collected from a boy aged 5-17 years in good health. The CDR3 sequence: CASSPRPSGDFHEQYF. In nucleotides, the CDR3 is TGTGCCAGCTCACCACGGCCTAGCGGGGACTTCCACGAACAGTACTTC.